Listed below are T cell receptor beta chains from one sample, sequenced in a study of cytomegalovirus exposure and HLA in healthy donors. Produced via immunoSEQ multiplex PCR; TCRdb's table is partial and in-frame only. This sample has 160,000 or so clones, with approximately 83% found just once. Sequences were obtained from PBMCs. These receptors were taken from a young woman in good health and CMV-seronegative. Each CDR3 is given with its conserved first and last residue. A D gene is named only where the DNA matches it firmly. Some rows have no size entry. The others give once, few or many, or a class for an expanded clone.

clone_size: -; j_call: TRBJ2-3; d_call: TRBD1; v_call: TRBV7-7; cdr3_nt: TGTGCTAGCAGCTTGACAGGGGGAGATACGCAGTATTTT; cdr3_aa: CASSLTGGDTQYF
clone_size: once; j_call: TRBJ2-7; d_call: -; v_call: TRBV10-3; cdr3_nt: TGTGCCATCAGAGTTACAGGGCCTGGTCCTTCCTACGAGCAGTACTTC; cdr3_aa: CAIRVTGPGPSYEQYF
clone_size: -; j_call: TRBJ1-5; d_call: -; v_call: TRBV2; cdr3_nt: TGTGCCAGCACCCCCCGGGGTCAGCCCCAGCATTTT; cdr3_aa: CASTPRGQPQHF
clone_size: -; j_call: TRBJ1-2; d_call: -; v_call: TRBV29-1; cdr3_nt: TGCAGCGTTGAAGATCCACAACAGGCATCGGGCTACACCTTC; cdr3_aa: CSVEDPQQASGYTF
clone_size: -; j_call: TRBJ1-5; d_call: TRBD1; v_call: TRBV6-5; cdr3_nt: TGTGCCAGCAGTTTGACAGGGGCAACGAATCAGCCCCAGCATTTT; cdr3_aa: CASSLTGATNQPQHF
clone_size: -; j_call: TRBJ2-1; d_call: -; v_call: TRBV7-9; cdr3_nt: TGTGCCAGCAGCTTAGCGCTGGGCGGGGAGTACAATGAGCAGTTCTTC; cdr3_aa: CASSLALGGEYNEQFF
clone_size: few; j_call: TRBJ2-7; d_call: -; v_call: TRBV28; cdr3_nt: TGTGCCAGCAGTCCAGACCTAGGGGTTGAGCAGTACTTC; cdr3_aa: CASSPDLGVEQYF
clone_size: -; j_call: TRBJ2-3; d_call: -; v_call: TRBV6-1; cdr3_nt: TGTGCCAGCAGTGAAGCGGGGCGATATACAGATACGCAGTATTTT; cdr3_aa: CASSEAGRYTDTQYF
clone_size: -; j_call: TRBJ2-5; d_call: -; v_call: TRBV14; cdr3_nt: TGTGCCAGCAGCCAAGTTCACGGGGCCCAGTACTTC; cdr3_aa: CASSQVHGAQYF
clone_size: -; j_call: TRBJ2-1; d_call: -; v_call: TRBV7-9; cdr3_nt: TGTGCCAGCAGCAAACCGGCACCCGGACTGACGTACAATGAGCAGTTCTTC; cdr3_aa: CASSKPAPGLTYNEQFF
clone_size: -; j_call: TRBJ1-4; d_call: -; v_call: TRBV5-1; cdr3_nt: TGCGCCAGCAGCCCAGGACTTACAACAACTAATGAAAAACTGTTTTTT; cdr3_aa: CASSPGLTTTNEKLFF
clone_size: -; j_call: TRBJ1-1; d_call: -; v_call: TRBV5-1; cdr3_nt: TGCGCCAGCAGCGGCACGAGGGTAGACACTGAAGCTTTCTTT; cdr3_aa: CASSGTRVDTEAFF
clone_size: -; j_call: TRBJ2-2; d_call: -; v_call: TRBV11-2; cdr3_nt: TGTGCCAGCAGCCCGGGACTCTCGGGCACCGGGGAGCTGTTTTTT; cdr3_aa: CASSPGLSGTGELFF
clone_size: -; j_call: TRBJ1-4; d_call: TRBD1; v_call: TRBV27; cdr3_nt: TGTGCCAGCAGTTTATTTGGGGACAGATCTAATGAAAAACTGTTTTTT; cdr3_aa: CASSLFGDRSNEKLFF
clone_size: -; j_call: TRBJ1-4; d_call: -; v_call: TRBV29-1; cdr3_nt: TGCAGCGTTGAACCCAACGACAGTGAAAAACTGTTTTTT; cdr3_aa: CSVEPNDSEKLFF
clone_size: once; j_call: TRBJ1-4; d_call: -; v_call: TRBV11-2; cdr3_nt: TGTGCCAGCAGCTTACAGGGAACTAATGAAAAACTGTTTTTT; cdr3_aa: CASSLQGTNEKLFF
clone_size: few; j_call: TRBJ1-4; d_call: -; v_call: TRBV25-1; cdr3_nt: TGTGCCAGCAGTGAATCAGGGGATGAAAAACTGTTTTTT; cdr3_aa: CASSESGDEKLFF
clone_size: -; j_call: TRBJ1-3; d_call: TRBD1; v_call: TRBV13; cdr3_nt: TGTGCCAGCAGCTTAGAGCCAGGGGGGAGAAACACCATATATTTT; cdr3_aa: CASSLEPGGRNTIYF
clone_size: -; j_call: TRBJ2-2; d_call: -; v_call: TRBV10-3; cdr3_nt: TGTGCCATCAGTGGGGGGGGCGCGTCCGGGGAGCTGTTTTTT; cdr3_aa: CAISGGGASGELFF
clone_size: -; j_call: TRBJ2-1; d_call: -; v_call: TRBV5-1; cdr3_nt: TGCGCCAGCACCAAGCCCGGGGGATCCTACAATGAGCAGTTCTTC; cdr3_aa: CASTKPGGSYNEQFF
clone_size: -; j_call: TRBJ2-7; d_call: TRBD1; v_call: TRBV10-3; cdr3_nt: TGTGCCATCAGTGAGACACAGGGGAATGGAGAGCAGTACTTC; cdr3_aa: CAISETQGNGEQYF
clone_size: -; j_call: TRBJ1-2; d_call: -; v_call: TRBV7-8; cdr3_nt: TGTGCCAGCAGCCCGCGACAGGTCGGCTACACCTTC; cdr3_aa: CASSPRQVGYTF
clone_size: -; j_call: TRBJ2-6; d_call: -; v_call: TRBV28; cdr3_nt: TGTGCCAGCAGAACTTCTGGGGCCAACGTCCTGACTTTC; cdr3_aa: CASRTSGANVLTF
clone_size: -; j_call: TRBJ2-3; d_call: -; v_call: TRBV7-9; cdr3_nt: TGTGCCAGCAGCTTGGTTGGGAGGTTGGATACGCAGTATTTT; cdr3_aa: CASSLVGRLDTQYF
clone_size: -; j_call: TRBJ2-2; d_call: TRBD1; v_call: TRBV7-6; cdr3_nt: TGTGCCAGCAGCCAGGGAGGACAGGGGGCAACCGGGGAGCTGTTTTTT; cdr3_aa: CASSQGGQGATGELFF
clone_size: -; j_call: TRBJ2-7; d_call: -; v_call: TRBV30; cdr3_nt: TGTGCCTGGAGTCGTGGGGGGAACGAGCAGTACTTC; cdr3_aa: CAWSRGGNEQYF
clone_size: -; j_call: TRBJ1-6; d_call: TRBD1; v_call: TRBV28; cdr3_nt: TGTGCCAGCAGTCCCTGGGGACAGGGAAGGGCTTCACCCCTCCACTTT; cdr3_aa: CASSPWGQGRASPLHF
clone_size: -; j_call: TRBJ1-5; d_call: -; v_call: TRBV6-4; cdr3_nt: TGTGCCAGAAGTACAGGGAGAGGCAATCAGCCCCAGCATTTT; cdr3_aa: CARSTGRGNQPQHF
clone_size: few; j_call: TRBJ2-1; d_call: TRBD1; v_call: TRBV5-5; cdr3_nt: TGTGCCAGCATCATCCTCCCGGGACAGGGGAACAATGAGCAGTTCTTC; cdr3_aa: CASIILPGQGNNEQFF
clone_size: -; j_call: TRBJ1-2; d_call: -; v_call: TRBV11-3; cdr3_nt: TGTGCCAGCAGCTCCACTAACAGGGTGGGCTACACCTTC; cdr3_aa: CASSSTNRVGYTF
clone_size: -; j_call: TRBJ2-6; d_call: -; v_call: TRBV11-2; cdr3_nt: TGTGCCAGCAGCTCGAGGGGGGGGGCCGGGGCCAACGTCCTGACTTTC; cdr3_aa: CASSSRGGAGANVLTF
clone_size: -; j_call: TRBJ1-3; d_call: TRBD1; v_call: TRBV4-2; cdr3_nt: TGTGCCAGCAGCCAAGTGGGGACAGCCAACTCTGGAAACACCATATATTTT; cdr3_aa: CASSQVGTANSGNTIYF
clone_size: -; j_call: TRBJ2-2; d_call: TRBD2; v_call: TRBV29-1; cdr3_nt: TGCAGCGTTGAAGATCTTCGGGGGGAGGGCAGGAACACCGGGGAGCTGTTTTTT; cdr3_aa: CSVEDLRGEGRNTGELFF
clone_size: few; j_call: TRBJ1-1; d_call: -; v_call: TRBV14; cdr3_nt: TGTGCCAGCAGCTATGGGGGCCTGAACACTGAAGCTTTCTTT; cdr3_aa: CASSYGGLNTEAFF
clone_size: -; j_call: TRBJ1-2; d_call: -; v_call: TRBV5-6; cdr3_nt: TGTGCCAGCAGTTCAGAGACAGACATGATCTATGGCTACACCTTC; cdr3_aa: CASSSETDMIYGYTF
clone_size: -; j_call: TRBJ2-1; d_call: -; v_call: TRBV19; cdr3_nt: TGTGCCAGTAGTCAGGGCCGACCCGGGACATCCTATTACAATGAGCAGTTCTTC; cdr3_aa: CASSQGRPGTSYYNEQFF
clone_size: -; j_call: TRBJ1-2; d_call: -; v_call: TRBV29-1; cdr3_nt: TGCAGCGTTGCGTCCTCCGGGGGGAGATATGGCTACACCTTC; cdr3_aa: CSVASSGGRYGYTF
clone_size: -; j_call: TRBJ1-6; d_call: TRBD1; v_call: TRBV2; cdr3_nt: TGTGCCAGCAGCGGACGACAGGGGGTCTTAATCACCCTCCACTTT; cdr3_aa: CASSGRQGVLITLHF
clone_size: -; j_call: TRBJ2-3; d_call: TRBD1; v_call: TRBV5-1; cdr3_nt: TGCGCCAGCAGCTTTACGGGACAGGGGATCACAGATACGCAGTATTTT; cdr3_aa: CASSFTGQGITDTQYF
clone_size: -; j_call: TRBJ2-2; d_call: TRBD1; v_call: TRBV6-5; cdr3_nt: TGTGCCAGCAGTAATACAGGGGGCCGGGAGCTGTTTTTT; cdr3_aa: CASSNTGGRELFF
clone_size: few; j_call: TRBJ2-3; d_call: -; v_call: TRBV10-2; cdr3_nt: TGCGCCAGCGGCCTCAGGGAGGTAGATACGCAGTATTTT; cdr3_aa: CASGLREVDTQYF
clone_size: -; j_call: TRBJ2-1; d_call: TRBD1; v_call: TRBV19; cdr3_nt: TGTGCCAGTAGTCCCCAGGACAGGGCCCATGAGCAGTTCTTC; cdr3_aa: CASSPQDRAHEQFF
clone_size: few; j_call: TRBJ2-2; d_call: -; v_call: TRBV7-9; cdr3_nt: TGTGCCAGCAGCTCACAATTATGGGGCAGGAAGAACACCGGGGAGCTGTTTTTT; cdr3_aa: CASSSQLWGRKNTGELFF
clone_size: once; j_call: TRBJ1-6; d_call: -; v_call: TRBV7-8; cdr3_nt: TGTGCCAGCACCCCAAGGGGGGGCCTTGGGGGGTCACCCCTCCACTTT; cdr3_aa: CASTPRGGLGGSPLHF
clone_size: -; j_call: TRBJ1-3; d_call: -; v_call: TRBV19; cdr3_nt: TGTGCCAGTAGTATATATACAGGGCCTGGAAACACCATATATTTT; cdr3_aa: CASSIYTGPGNTIYF
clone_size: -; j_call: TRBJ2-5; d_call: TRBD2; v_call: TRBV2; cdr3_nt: TGTGCCAGCTTCGGCGGGGGGGCCCAAGAGACCCAGTACTTC; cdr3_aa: CASFGGGAQETQYF
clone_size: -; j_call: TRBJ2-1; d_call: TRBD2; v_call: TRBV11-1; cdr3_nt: TGTGCCAGCAGCCCCGGGTCTAGCGGTTACAATGAGCAGTTCTTC; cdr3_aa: CASSPGSSGYNEQFF
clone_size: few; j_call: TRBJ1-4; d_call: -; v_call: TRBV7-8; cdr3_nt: TGTGCCAGCAGCTTAGTAGGCAGGGTACAAGGGGAAAAACTGTTTTTT; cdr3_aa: CASSLVGRVQGEKLFF
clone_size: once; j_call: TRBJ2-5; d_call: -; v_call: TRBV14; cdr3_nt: TGTGCCAGCAGCCAAGTGGGGCCCCAAGAGACCCAGTACTTC; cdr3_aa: CASSQVGPQETQYF
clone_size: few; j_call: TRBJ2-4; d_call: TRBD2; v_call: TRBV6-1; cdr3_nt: TGTGCCAGCAGTGACCGGGAGGGACTAGCCCAGTACTTC; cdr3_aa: CASSDREGLAQYF
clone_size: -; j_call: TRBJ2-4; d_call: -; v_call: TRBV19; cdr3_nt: TGTGCCAGTAGCCGGTGGGCAGATCTAGCCAAAAACATTCAGTACTTC; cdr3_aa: CASSRWADLAKNIQYF
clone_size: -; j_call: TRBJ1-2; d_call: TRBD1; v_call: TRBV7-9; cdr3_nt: TGTTCCAGCAGCTTAGAGGGACAGGGGAATGGCTACACCTTC; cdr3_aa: CSSSLEGQGNGYTF
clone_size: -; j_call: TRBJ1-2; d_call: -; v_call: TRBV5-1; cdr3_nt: TGCGCCAGCAGCTTGGAAAGAGGTACTGGCTACACCTTC; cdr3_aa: CASSLERGTGYTF
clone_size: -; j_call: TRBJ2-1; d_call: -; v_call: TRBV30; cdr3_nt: TGTGCCTGGAGCCCCAGCTACAATGAGCAGTTCTTC; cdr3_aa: CAWSPSYNEQFF
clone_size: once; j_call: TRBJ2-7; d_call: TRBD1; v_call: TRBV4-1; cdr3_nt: TGCGCCAGCAGCCAAACAGGGGCCGACGAGCAGTACTTC; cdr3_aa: CASSQTGADEQYF